This T cell receptor beta chain was obtained from a study of T cell repertoires in cytomegalovirus infection. A word on this clonotype: The antigen remains unidentified.

MiXCR, applied by TCRdb to the reads, yields one record per CDR3 protein. This sample carries around 120,000 distinct CDR3 sequences, roughly two fifths of them seen once, and the ten largest clones take around 70%. The junction had 2 bases not matched to a gene; V was cut back by 3 bases and J by 3 bases. The germline gives CDR1 SGDLS, CDR2 YYNGEE. The CDR3 runs 14 residues. The sequencing here drew on CD8+ T cells from cultured PBMCs, taken from culture after CMV antigen stimulation. V gene TRBV9 combines with J gene TRBJ1-1, with 10 bases fitting TRBD1. The TCR sequence derives from a human donor in good health (CMV status not recorded). Some clones in this sample may be carry-over from other donors' samples. The CDR3 reads CASSGQGADTEAFF. The CDR3 coding sequence is TGTGCCAGCAGCGGACAGGGGGCAGACACTGAAGCTTTCTTT.